This TCR beta chain was recorded in a study of blood T cell repertoires in COVID-19. Study summary: There were acute and convalescent COVID-19 samples, and they came from the United States, Italy and Spain. PBMCs, B-cell-depleted T cells, or T cells provided the cDNA or gDNA that made up the material.

This CDR3 contains 15 residues. Germline assignment: CDR1 SGHTA and CDR2 FQGTGA. Trimming shortened V by 3 bases and J by 1 base, and 10 bases separated the two germline ends. Per the study methods: Reference gene primer amplification gave nucleated cell count estimates. The protocol was immunoSEQ multiplex PCR, while the TCRdb copy is restricted to in-frame clones and leaves out a portion. Clonal size and the V and J genes are those of that table, whereas D and trimming came from the DNA. The sample contains about 230,000 clones, 75% to 85% of which appear only once. The V gene is TRBV7-3, the J gene TRBJ2-1, with D tentatively TRBD1 (5 bases). Input material: peripheral blood. This TCR was recovered from a woman between 45 and 65 years old with acute or convalescent COVID-19. The CDR3 DNA sequence: TGTGCCAGCAGCTTCGGCAGGGCATCCTACAATGAGCAGTTCTTC. It yields the protein CASSFGRASYNEQFF.